Below are 9 T cell receptor beta chains sequenced from a single sample in a study of T cells in Graves' hyperthyroidism and ophthalmopathy. Amplified TCR beta CDR3 regions derived from RNA transcripts. First-round RT-PCR with HTBI primers amplified the TCR CDR3 region. TCRdb processed the multiplex PCR reads anew with MiXCR; each CDR3 protein has one entry. This sample has about 350,000 distinct CDR3 sequences, with around 18% found just once. The sequencing sample was made of blood. These receptor sequences come from a woman aged 40 to 50 with Graves' ophthalmopathy.

This clonotype was counted at least ten times. V gene TRBV11-1 combines with J gene TRBJ2-6; 10 bases agree with TRBD1. Trimming removed 0 bases from V and 3 bases from J; junction bases left unmatched: 14. There are 21 residues in the CDR3. Germline-derived CDR1 and CDR2 are SGHAT and FQDESV (reference sequence). The CDR3 region is CASSLAPFDRGRRVGANVLTF. For the CDR3, the DNA is TGTGCCAGCAGCTTAGCGCCGTTTGACAGGGGGCGTCGTGTTGGGGCCAACGTCCTGACTTTC.

Many counts were recorded for this clonotype. V gene TRBV11-2 combines with J gene TRBJ1-5; D is ambiguous. Per the germline V gene, CDR1 is SGHAT and CDR2 is FQNNGV. The CDR3 is 14 residues long. Between the trimmed V and J ends, which lost 5 bases and 3 bases, there was a span of 11 bases. For the CDR3, the DNA is TGTGCCAGCAGCCCACACGACTACAATCAGCCCCAGCATTTT. This sequence encodes CASSPHDYNQPQHF.

This clonotype has a count of ten or more. The V call is TRBV30, the J call TRBJ2-4; D is perhaps TRBD1 or TRBD2 (5 bases each). V lost 2 bases, J lost 1 base, and 9 bases lay in between. CDR1 and CDR2 (germline): GTSNPN, SVGIG (reference sequence). The CDR3 contains 14 residues. CDR3 bases: TGTGCCTGGAGTTCGGGGACGGCCAAAAACATTCAGTACTTC. As protein: CAWSSGTAKNIQYF.

This clonotype was observed many times. The chain links TRBV7-2 to TRBJ1-2; D remains ambiguous. V was clipped by 5 bases and J by 8 bases, with 18 bases between them. Germline values: CDR1 SGHTA, CDR2 FQGNSA. The CDR3 has 14 residues. CDR3 coding DNA: TGTGCCAGCAGCCCCCAGGCCCACCTAGGGGGCTACACCTTC. Amino acid sequence: CASSPQAHLGGYTF.

This clonotype was counted ten times or more. The rearrangement uses TRBV28 and TRBJ1-2, with 11 bases identical to TRBD1. Trimming took 3 bases from V and 8 from J; bases not matched to a gene: 5. Looked up from germline, CDR1 is MDHEN and CDR2 is SYDVKM. This CDR3 is built from 14 residues. CDR3: CASSFGQGAAGYTF. The CDR3 nucleotides read TGTGCCAGCAGTTTTGGACAGGGGGCTGCCGGCTACACCTTC.

This clonotype showed up just a few times. The J gene is TRBJ2-5, the V gene TRBV6-1; no reliable D call. Germline CDR1 and CDR2: MNHNS and SASEGT. Trimming pared 5 bases from V and 5 bases from J, leaving 21 bases between. The CDR3 consists of 16 residues. The CDR3 reads CASSTLGSSAMETQYF. CDR3 nucleotides: TGTGCCAGCAGTACCCTAGGGTCCTCCGCAATGGAGACCCAGTACTTC.

This clonotype has a count of ten or more. This rearrangement joins TRBV29-1 to TRBJ1-2; 7 bases line up with TRBD1. J was trimmed by 6 bases and V by 5 bases; bases with no gene match: 3. From germline, CDR1 is SQVTM and CDR2 ANQGSEA. This CDR3 is built from 11 residues. The DNA for the CDR3 is TGCAGCGTTACTGACAGGGATGGCTACACCTTC. This codes for CSVTDRDGYTF.

This clonotype was counted at least ten times. CDR3 region: CASSRQNQETQYF. CDR3 coding DNA: TGTGCCAGCAGCCGACAGAACCAAGAGACCCAGTACTTC. The V and J genes are TRBV11-2 and TRBJ2-5, with D tentatively TRBD1 (5 bases). Between the trimmed V and J ends, which lost 5 bases and 0 bases, there was a span of 7 bases. The CDR3 totals 13 residues. CDR1 is SGHAT and CDR2 is FQNNGV in the germline V gene.

About this clonotype itself: A much more abundant neighbour one base away suggests this may be a read error. The V call is TRBV10-3, the J call TRBJ1-5, with D possibly being TRBD1 (5 bases). The CDR3 is 16 residues long. Germline loops: CDR1 ENHRY, CDR2 SYGVKD. The CDR3 region is CAISLGWGGSNQPQRF. The CDR3 DNA follows: TGTGCCATCAGCCTAGGGTGGGGCGGTAGCAATCAGCCCCAGCGTTTT.